The entry below gives a single TCR beta chain sequence along with its context. CDR1 SNHLY and CDR2 FYNNEI come from the germline V gene. V lost 11 bases and J lost 1, with 11 bases in between. The CDR3 contains 12 residues. Profiling relied on immunoSEQ multiplex PCR, and the TCRdb table lists in-frame clones only, not all of them. The repertoire consists of tens of thousands of clones, with over 75% occurring once and the leading ten covering about 3%. These data belong to a study of identifying expanded T cells in peripheral blood. Sample: blood. This rearrangement joins TRBV2 to TRBJ2-5, with D possibly being TRBD1 or TRBD2 (6 bases each). The TCR was taken from a person aged 18 to 75 in good health. CDR3 residues: CARGGLQETQYF. In DNA, the CDR3 is TGTGCCCGAGGGGGGCTCCAAGAGACCCAGTACTTC.